This TCR beta chain comes out of a study of Ad26.COV2.S vaccination and SARS-CoV-2 variants. Overall study: The Ad26.COV2.S arm of the COV1001 trial was where the donor was placed. By the intramuscular route, Ad26.COV2.S was given once, or twice 56 days apart.

About this clone itself: Its target is not known.

The treatment denotes: roughly 18 received Ad26.COV2.S at low or high dose, single or two shots; five or six received placebo; per-sample allocation not given. Day 63 after the first injection of vaccine or placebo was the sampling time. Study-level findings and limits: Recipients given vaccine exceeded placebo recipients in spike-specific TCR breadth. Breadth, reportedly substantial, characterized the spike-specific CD8+ and CD4+ T cell responses after vaccination.

The CDR3 sequence is 13 residues long. With 5 bases clipped from V and 7 bases from J, the junction kept 8 bases outside the gene matches. Germline V gene lookup returns CDR1 GTSNPN and CDR2 SVGIG (reference sequence). Data came from immunoSEQ multiplex PCR; TCRdb stores just in-frame clones and leaves some out. Among roughly 350,000 clones, 75% to 90% were seen once, and the ten largest hold roughly 5%. The rearrangement joins TRBV30 to TRBJ2-1; 7 positions match TRBD2. This clonotype was obtained from a person between 18 and 65 years old who received the Ad26.COV2.S COVID-19 vaccine or a placebo. Sequences were derived from peripheral blood, sampled in a trial of Ad26.COV2.S vaccine versus placebo. The DNA for the CDR3 is TGTGCCTGGGAGCGGGGTGGCGGGAATGAGCAGTTCTTC. Its protein is CAWERGGGNEQFF.